The T cell receptor (beta chain) under discussion was sequenced for a study of cytomegalovirus exposure and HLA in healthy donors. The PCR ran on 60 Vbeta and 13 Jbeta primers. Clones were read by immunoSEQ multiplex PCR, and TCRdb kept only the in-frame ones, dropping some. The sample includes some 90,000 clones, approximately 72% of them seen just once. The CDR3 length is 14 residues. From germline, CDR1 is MNHEY and CDR2 SVGAGI. V was cut by 2 bases and J by 4 bases, with 11 bases left in between. The genes are TRBV6-5 and TRBJ1-1; D not resolved. The receptor was isolated from a female donor in good health and CMV-seropositive. The sequenced sample consisted of PBMCs. The CDR3 reads CASSYRSTGTEAFF. The CDR3 DNA is TGTGCCAGCAGTTACCGATCCACTGGCACTGAAGCTTTCTTT.